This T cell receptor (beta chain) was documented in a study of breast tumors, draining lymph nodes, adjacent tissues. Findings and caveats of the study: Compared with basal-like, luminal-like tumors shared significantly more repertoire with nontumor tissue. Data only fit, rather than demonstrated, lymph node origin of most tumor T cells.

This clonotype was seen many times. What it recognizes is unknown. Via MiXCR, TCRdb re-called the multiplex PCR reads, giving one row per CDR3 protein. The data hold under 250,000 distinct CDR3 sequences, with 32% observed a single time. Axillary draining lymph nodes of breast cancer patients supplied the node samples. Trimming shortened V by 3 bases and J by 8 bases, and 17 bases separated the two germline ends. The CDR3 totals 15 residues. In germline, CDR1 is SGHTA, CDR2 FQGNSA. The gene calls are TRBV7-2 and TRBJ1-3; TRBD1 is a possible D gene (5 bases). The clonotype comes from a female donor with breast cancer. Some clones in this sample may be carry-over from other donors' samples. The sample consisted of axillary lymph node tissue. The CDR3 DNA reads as TGTGCCAGCAGCTTGGGAAGGTCGCAGGGCTACACCATATATTTT. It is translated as CASSLGRSQGYTIYF.